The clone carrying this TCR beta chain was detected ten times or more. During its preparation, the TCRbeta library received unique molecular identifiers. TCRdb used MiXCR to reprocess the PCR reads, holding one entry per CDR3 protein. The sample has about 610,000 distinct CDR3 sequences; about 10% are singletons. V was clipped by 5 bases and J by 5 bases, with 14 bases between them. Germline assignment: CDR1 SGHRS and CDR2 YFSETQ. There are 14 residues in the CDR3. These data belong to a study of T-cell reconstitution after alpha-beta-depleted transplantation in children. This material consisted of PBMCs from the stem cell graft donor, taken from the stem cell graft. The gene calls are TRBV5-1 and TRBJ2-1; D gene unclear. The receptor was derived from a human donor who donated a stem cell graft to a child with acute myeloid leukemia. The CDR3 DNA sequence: TGCGCCAGCAGTTATTCCACCAGAGACAATGAGCAGTTCTTC. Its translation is CASSYSTRDNEQFF.